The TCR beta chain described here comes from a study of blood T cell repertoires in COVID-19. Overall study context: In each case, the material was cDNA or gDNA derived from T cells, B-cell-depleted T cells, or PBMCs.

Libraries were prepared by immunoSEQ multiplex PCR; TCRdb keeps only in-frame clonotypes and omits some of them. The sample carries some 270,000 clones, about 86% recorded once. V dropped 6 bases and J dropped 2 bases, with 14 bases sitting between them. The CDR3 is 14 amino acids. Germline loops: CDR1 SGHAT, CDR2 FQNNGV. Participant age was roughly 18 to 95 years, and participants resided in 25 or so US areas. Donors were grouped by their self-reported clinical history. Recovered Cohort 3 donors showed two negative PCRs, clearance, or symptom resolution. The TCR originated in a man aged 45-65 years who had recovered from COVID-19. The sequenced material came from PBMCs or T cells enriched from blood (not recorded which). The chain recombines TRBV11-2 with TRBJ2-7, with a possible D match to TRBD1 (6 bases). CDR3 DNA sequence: TGTGCCAGCAGGCTCGCAGGGGAAGCCTACGAGCAGTACTTC. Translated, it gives CASRLAGEAYEQYF.